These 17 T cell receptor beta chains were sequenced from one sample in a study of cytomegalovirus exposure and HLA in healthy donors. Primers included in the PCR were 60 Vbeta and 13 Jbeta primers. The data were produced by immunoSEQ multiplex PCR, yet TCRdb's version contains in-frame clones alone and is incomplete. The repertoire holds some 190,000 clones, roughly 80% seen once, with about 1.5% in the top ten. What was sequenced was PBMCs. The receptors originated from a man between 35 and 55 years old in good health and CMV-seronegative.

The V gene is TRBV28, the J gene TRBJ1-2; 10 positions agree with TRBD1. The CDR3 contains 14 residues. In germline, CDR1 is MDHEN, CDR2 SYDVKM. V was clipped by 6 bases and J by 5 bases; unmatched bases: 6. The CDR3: CASRRDRGGYGYTF. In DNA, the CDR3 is TGTGCCAGCAGGAGGGACAGGGGAGGTTATGGCTACACCTTC.

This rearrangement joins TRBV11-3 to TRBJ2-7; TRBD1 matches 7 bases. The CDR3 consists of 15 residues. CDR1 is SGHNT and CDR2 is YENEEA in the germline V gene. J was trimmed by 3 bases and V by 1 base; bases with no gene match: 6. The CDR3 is CASSLGGTVYYEQYF. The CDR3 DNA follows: TGTGCCAGCAGCTTAGGAGGGACAGTTTACTACGAGCAGTACTTC.

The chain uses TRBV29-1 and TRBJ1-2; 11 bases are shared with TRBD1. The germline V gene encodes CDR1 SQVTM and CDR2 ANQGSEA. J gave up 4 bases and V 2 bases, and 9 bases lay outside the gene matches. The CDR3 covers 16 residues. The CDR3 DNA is TGCAGCGTTGAAAGGACAGGGGGCTCTTTTATCTATGGCTACACCTTC. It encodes CSVERTGGSFIYGYTF. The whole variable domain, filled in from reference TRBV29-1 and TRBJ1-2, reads SAVISQKPSRDICQRGTSLTIQCQVDSQVTMMFWYRQQPGQSLTLIATANQGSEATYESGFVIDKFPISRPNLTFSTLTVSNMSPEDSSIYLCSVERTGGSFIYGYTFGSGTRLTVV.

CDR3 in DNA: TGTGCCAGCAGCCAAGAATCAGGACTAAGCACAGATACGCAGTATTTT. This sequence encodes CASSQESGLSTDTQYF. This sequence joins TRBV14 and TRBJ2-3; perhaps TRBD2 as D (6 bases). V shed 0 bases and J shed 0 bases, with 10 bases lying between them. The germline V gene has CDR1 SGHDN and CDR2 FVKESK. The CDR3 sequence is 16 residues long.

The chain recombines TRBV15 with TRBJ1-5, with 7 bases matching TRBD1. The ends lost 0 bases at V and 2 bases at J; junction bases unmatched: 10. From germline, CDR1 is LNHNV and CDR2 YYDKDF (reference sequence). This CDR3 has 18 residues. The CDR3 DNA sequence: TGTGCCACCAGCAGAGATAGACAGGGTGTGGTTGGCAATCAGCCCCAGCATTTT. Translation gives CATSRDRQGVVGNQPQHF.

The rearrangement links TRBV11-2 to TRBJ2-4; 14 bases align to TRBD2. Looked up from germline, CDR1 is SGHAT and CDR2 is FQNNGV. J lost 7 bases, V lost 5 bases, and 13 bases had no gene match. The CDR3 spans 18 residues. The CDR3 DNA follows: TGTGCCAGCAGCCCCTTCCTGACTAGCGGGGGGGCCGGGAACATTCAGTACTTC. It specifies CASSPFLTSGGAGNIQYF.

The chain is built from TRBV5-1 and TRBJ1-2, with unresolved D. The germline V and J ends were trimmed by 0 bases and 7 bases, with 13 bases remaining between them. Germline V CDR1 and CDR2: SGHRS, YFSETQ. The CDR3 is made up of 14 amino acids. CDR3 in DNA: TGCGCCAGCAGCTTGGATGCAGGATCCGGTGGCTACACCTTC. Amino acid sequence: CASSLDAGSGGYTF.

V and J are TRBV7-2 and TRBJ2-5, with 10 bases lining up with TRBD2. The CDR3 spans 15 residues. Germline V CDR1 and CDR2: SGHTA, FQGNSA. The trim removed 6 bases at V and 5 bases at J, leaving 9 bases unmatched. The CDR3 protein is CASSQGASGSETQYF. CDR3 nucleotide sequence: TGTGCCAGCAGTCAAGGGGCTAGCGGGAGTGAGACCCAGTACTTC.

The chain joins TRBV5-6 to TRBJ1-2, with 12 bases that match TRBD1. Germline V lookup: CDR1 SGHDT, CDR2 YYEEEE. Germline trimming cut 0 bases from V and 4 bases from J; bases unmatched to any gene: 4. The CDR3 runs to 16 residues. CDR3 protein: CASSLAGTGGLYGYTF. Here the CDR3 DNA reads TGTGCCAGCAGCTTGGCCGGGACAGGGGGCCTCTATGGCTACACCTTC.

As DNA, the CDR3 is TGTGCCAGCAGTTTTCAGGGACAACTTCCCTATGGCTACACCTTC. Residues: CASSFQGQLPYGYTF. The chain combines TRBV28 with TRBJ1-2; possibly TRBD1 for D (6 bases). Per germline, CDR1 MDHEN and CDR2 SYDVKM. Trimming left V 3 bases short and J 4 bases short, with 15 bases between. This CDR3 region has 15 residues.

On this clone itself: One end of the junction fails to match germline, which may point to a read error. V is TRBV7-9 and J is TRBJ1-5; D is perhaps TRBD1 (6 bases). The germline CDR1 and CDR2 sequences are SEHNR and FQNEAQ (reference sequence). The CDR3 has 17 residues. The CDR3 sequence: CSSSPSGGPNSNQPQHF. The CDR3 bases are TGTTCCAGCAGCCCTAGCGGGGGGCCTAATAGCAATCAGCCCCAGCATTTT.

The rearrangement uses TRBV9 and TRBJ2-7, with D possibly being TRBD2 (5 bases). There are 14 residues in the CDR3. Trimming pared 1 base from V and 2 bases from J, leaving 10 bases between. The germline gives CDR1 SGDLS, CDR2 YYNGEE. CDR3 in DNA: TGTGCCAGCAGCGTACGAGCGGAAGCCTACGAGCAGTACTTC. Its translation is CASSVRAEAYEQYF.

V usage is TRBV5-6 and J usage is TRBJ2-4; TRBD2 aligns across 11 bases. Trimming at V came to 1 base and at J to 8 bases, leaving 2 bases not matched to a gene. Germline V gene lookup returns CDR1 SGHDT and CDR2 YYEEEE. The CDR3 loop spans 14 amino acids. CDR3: CASSLRLAGHIQYF. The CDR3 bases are TGTGCCAGCAGCTTGAGACTAGCGGGGCACATTCAGTACTTC.

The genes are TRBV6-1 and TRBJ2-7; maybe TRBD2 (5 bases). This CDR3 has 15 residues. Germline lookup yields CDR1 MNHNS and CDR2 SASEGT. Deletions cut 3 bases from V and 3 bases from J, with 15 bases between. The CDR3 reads CASSDPREALYEQYF. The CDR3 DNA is TGTGCCAGCAGTGATCCCCGGGAAGCGCTCTACGAGCAGTACTTC.

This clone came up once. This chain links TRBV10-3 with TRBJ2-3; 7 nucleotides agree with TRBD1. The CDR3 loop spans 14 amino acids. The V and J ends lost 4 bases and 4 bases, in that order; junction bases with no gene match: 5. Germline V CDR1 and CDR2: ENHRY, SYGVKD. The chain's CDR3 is CAISVRGQSDTQYF. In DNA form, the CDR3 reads TGTGCCATCAGTGTAAGGGGGCAATCAGATACGCAGTATTTT.

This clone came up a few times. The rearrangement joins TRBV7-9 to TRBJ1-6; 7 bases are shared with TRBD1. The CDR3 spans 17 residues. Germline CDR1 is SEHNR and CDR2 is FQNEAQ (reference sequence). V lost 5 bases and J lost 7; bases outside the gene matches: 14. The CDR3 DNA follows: TGTGCCAGCAGCGGCTTCCCGGAGACAGGGCCCAATTCACCCCTCCACTTT. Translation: CASSGFPETGPNSPLHF. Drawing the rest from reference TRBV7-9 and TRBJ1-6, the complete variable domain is DTGVSQNPRHKITKRGQNVTFRCDPISEHNRLYWYRQTLGQGPEFLTYFQNEAQLEKSRLLSDRFSAERPKGSFSTLEIQRTEQGDSAMYLCASSGFPETGPNSPLHFGNGTRLTVT.

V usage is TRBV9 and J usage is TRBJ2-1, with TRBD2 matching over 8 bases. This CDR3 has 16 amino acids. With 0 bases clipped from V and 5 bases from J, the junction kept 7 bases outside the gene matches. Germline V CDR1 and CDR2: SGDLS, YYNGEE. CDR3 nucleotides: TGTGCCAGCAGCGTAGCCAGAATAGCGGGAAACAATGAGCAGTTCTTC. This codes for CASSVARIAGNNEQFF.